The 22 T cell receptor beta chains below come from one sample, sequenced in a study of T cells in localized non-small cell lung cancer. Some clones are missing from TCRdb's copy, which holds only in-frame ones; the method was immunoSEQ multiplex PCR. The sample lists 30,000 to 45,000 clones, 80% to 90% occurring once. Sequencing was performed on peripheral blood, taken before any cancer treatment. These receptors were collected from a woman aged 40-69 years with stage I lung adenocarcinoma.

The chain has TRBV5-5 and TRBJ2-3; 7 bases match TRBD1. The length of the CDR3 is 14 residues. Germline V gene lookup returns CDR1 SGHKS and CDR2 YYEKEE (reference sequence). With V trimmed by 5 bases and J by 2 bases, 5 bases remained unmatched. The chain's CDR3 is CASSWGQITDTQYF. The CDR3 DNA reads as TGTGCCAGCAGTTGGGGACAGATCACAGATACGCAGTATTTT.

The V and J genes are TRBV13 and TRBJ1-4; D gene ambiguous. This CDR3 region has 15 residues. Trimming pared 0 bases from V and 2 bases from J, leaving 7 bases between. The germline V gene encodes CDR1 PRHDT and CDR2 FYEKMQ (reference sequence). CDR3 in amino acids: CASSLGAATNEKLFF. In DNA, the CDR3 is TGTGCCAGCAGCTTAGGAGCTGCGACTAATGAAAAACTGTTTTTT. Combining the CDR3 with reference TRBV13 and TRBJ1-4 gives the whole variable domain AAGVIQSPRHLIKEKRETATLKCYPIPRHDTVYWYQQGPGQDPQFLISFYEKMQSDKGSIPDRFSAQQFSDYHSELNMSSLELGDSALYFCASSLGAATNEKLFFGSGTQLSVL.

J is TRBJ2-3 and V is TRBV29-1, with TRBD2 as a possible D gene (5 bases). Trimming left V 3 bases short and J 2 bases short, with 12 bases between. The CDR3 has 14 residues. Germline CDR1 and CDR2: SQVTM and ANQGSEA. The DNA of the CDR3 is TGCAGCGTTGAGGGAGCCAGCAACACAGATACGCAGTATTTT. Protein: CSVEGASNTDTQYF.

This clone appeared a single time. The CDR3 loop is CASSEWTDNEQFF. CDR3 bases: TGTGCCAGCAGTGAATGGACAGACAATGAGCAGTTCTTC. The genes are TRBV2 and TRBJ2-1; tentatively, D is TRBD1 (6 bases). V was clipped by 2 bases and J by 5 bases, with 7 bases between them. This CDR3 has 13 amino acids. Germline V gives CDR1 SNHLY, CDR2 FYNNEI.

This clone was detected only once. The chain recombines TRBV6-1 with TRBJ1-3, with D possibly being TRBD1 (5 bases). V dropped 2 bases and J dropped 6 bases, with 14 bases sitting between them. Germline V lookup: CDR1 MNHNS, CDR2 SASEGT. This CDR3 region has 15 residues. The CDR3 nucleotides are TGTGCCAGCAGTGAATTCGGCCAGGGTGAAAACACCATATATTTT. It translates to CASSEFGQGENTIYF.

This sequence joins TRBV6-1 and TRBJ2-7, with TRBD2 as a possible D gene (6 bases). V shed 6 bases and J shed 5 bases, with 14 bases lying between them. Germline lookup yields CDR1 MNHNS and CDR2 SASEGT. There are 13 residues in the CDR3. The DNA of the CDR3 is TGTGCCAGCAGGGTAAGACTAGACGACGAGCAGTACTTC. Translating it yields CASRVRLDDEQYF.

The rearrangement uses TRBV15 and TRBJ2-1; 9 positions agree with TRBD2. CDR3 length equals 15 residues. V lost 4 bases, J lost 7 bases, and 8 bases stayed unmatched. Looked up from germline, CDR1 is LNHNV and CDR2 is YYDKDF (reference sequence). CDR3 loop: CATSTQAGGKNEQFF. The CDR3 DNA follows: TGTGCCACCAGCACCCAAGCGGGAGGAAAAAATGAGCAGTTCTTC.

The CDR3 region is CASSQSVEGLRTGELFF. CDR3 in DNA: TGTGCCAGCAGCCAATCTGTTGAGGGCCTGAGGACCGGGGAGCTGTTTTTT. The rearrangement uses TRBV16 and TRBJ2-2; D is perhaps TRBD2 (5 bases). Per germline, CDR1 KGHSY and CDR2 FQNENV. The CDR3 runs to 17 residues. V lost 0 bases to trimming and J lost 5 bases, with 16 bases between them.

This clone was counted once. This chain uses TRBV5-5 with TRBJ2-7; 11 bases align to TRBD1. Germline values: CDR1 SGHKS, CDR2 YYEKEE (reference sequence). Germline trimming cut 1 base from V and 4 bases from J; bases unmatched to any gene: 7. This CDR3 is built from 16 residues. CDR3 residues: CASSLRGGTGGYEQYF. CDR3 nucleotide sequence: TGTGCCAGCAGCTTGAGGGGCGGGACAGGGGGATACGAGCAGTACTTC.

The chain employs TRBV19 and TRBJ2-4; TRBD1 matches 7 bases. The CDR3 loop spans 17 amino acids. J gave up 2 bases and V 3 bases, and 10 bases lay outside the gene matches. Looked up from germline, CDR1 is LNHDA and CDR2 is SQIVND (reference sequence). DNA for the CDR3: TGTGCCAGTAGTATTTCTACAGGGACAGAATCCAAAAACATTCAGTACTTC. It encodes CASSISTGTESKNIQYF. The full variable domain, its missing parts supplied by reference TRBV19 and TRBJ2-4, is DGGITQSPKYLFRKEGQNVTLSCEQNLNHDAMYWYRQDPGQGLRLIYYSQIVNDFQKGDIAEGYSVSREKKESFPLTVTSAQKNPTAFYLCASSISTGTESKNIQYFGAGTRLSVL.

This clone was detected only once. This rearrangement joins TRBV2 to TRBJ2-6, with D perhaps matching TRBD1 (6 bases). Per the germline V gene, CDR1 is SNHLY and CDR2 is FYNNEI. The CDR3 runs to 16 residues. Deletions cut 4 bases from V and 4 bases from J, with 14 bases between. CDR3 residues: CASSADRLLGANVLTF. The DNA for the CDR3 is TGTGCCAGCAGTGCCGACAGGCTACTAGGGGCCAACGTCCTGACTTTC.

J is TRBJ2-5 and V is TRBV30; D possibly corresponds to TRBD2 (5 bases). The CDR3 runs 14 residues. With 1 base removed from V and 4 bases from J, the gap between germline ends came to 13 bases. Germline CDR1 is GTSNPN and CDR2 is SVGIG (reference sequence). CDR3: CAWSEGYEGETQYF. In DNA form, the CDR3 reads TGTGCCTGGAGTGAAGGTTACGAGGGAGAGACCCAGTACTTC.

This chain connects TRBV18 to TRBJ2-1; TRBD2 aligns across 8 bases. Germline CDR1 KGHSH, CDR2 LQKENI. The CDR3 consists of 16 residues. Unmatched junction bases numbered 6, after V lost 3 bases and J lost 2 bases. The CDR3 protein is CASSPQAGDPYNEQFF. CDR3 DNA sequence: TGTGCCAGCTCACCCCAAGCGGGAGACCCCTACAATGAGCAGTTCTTC.

This chain links TRBV5-1 with TRBJ2-3, with TRBD2 identical over 8 bases. This CDR3 comprises 15 residues. V shed 6 bases, J shed 0 bases, and the junction held 6 bases outside the gene matches. The germline CDR1 and CDR2 sequences are SGHRS and YFSETQ. The CDR3 nucleotides read TGCGCCAGCACCCCTAGCGGGCTAAGCACAGATACGCAGTATTTT. Protein sequence: CASTPSGLSTDTQYF.

The rearrangement uses TRBV2 and TRBJ2-3; TRBD2 aligns across 12 bases. From germline, CDR1 is SNHLY and CDR2 FYNNEI. The CDR3 has 18 amino acids. J was trimmed by 1 base and V by 5 bases; bases with no gene match: 10. The CDR3 here is CASSKGTSGWRGTDTQYF. CDR3 bases: TGTGCCAGCAGTAAGGGGACTAGCGGGTGGCGGGGCACAGATACGCAGTATTTT.

Here the CDR3 DNA reads TGTGCCAGCAGACCCGGGACAGAGAATCAGCCCCAGCATTTT. Translating gives CASRPGTENQPQHF. The rearrangement uses TRBV6-6 and TRBJ1-5; 7 bases match TRBD1. The CDR3 has 14 amino acids. The V segment lost 6 bases and the J segment 4 bases; nucleotides outside the gene matches: 6. Germline loops: CDR1 MNHNY, CDR2 SVGAGI (reference sequence).

This chain uses TRBV2 with TRBJ2-1; D call uncertain. The length of the CDR3 is 16 residues. V was clipped by 2 bases and J by 4 bases, with 15 bases between them. CDR1 is SNHLY and CDR2 is FYNNEI in the germline V gene. CDR3 residues: CASSEPGTDLYNEQFF. In DNA form, the CDR3 reads TGTGCCAGCAGTGAACCAGGCACTGACCTATACAATGAGCAGTTCTTC. Variable domain in full (rest from reference TRBV2 and TRBJ2-1): EPEVTQTPSHQVTQMGQEVILRCVPISNHLYFYWYRQILGQKVEFLVSFYNNEISEKSEIFDDQFSVERPDGSNFTLKIRSTKLEDSAMYFCASSEPGTDLYNEQFFGPGTRLTVL.

This chain joins TRBV5-6 and TRBJ2-7; D is uncertain. Deletions cut 4 bases from V and 6 bases from J, with 11 bases between. This CDR3 spans 12 amino acids. Germline CDR1 reads SGHDT; CDR2 reads YYEEEE. This CDR3 reads CASSTLRFEQYF. CDR3 in DNA: TGTGCCAGCAGCACTCTAAGGTTCGAGCAGTACTTC.

This chain uses TRBV5-1 with TRBJ2-7; 12 bases are shared with TRBD2. With 6 bases clipped from V and 0 bases from J, the junction kept 7 bases outside the gene matches. Germline V gene data show CDR1 as SGHRS and CDR2 as YFSETQ. The CDR3 is 16 residues long. The CDR3 nucleotides are TGCGCCAGCACGACTAGCGGGAGTTCTAGCTCCTACGAGCAGTACTTC. Protein product: CASTTSGSSSSYEQYF.

CDR3 sequence (DNA): TGTGCCAGTAGTCCCCTAAGGACTAGCGGGAGACCCTACAATGAGCAGTTCTTC. The encoded protein is CASSPLRTSGRPYNEQFF. The genes are TRBV19 and TRBJ2-1, with TRBD2 matching over 13 bases. The CDR3 is 18 residues long. Germline CDR1 and CDR2: LNHDA and SQIVND (reference sequence). V lost 5 bases and J lost 2; bases outside the gene matches: 9.

The V gene is TRBV20-1, the J gene TRBJ2-1; D might be TRBD1 (6 bases). V was shortened by 7 bases and J by 9 bases, with 10 bases between the two germline ends. The CDR3 extends over 10 amino acids. Per the germline V gene, CDR1 is DFQATT and CDR2 is SNEGSKA (reference sequence). The CDR3 DNA reads as TGCAGTGGGGTAGGGGGTGAGCAGTTCTTC. Its translation is CSGVGGEQFF.

V and J are TRBV27 and TRBJ2-5; no clear D. Trimming removed 2 bases from V and 4 bases from J, with 17 bases in between. Per the germline V gene, CDR1 is MNHEY and CDR2 is SMNVEV (reference sequence). CDR3 length equals 16 residues. CDR3 DNA sequence: TGTGCCAGCAGTTTAGGCCCCTCGTGGAACCCAGAGACCCAGTACTTC. Encoded protein: CASSLGPSWNPETQYF.